Sequencing of this T cell receptor (beta chain) was carried out in a study of shared clonotypes between healthy human individuals. Original processing notes: ImmunoSEQ sequences covered only the junction and lacked quality scores; filtering therefore differed. Data came from immunoSEQ multiplex PCR; TCRdb stores just in-frame clones and leaves some out. For V, J and clone size, that table is used; D and trimming come from the DNA. This repertoire shows about 600,000 clones, approximately 97% found once; its top ten account for approximately 0.057%. The investigators split CD4+ cells into a CD45RA+ naive subset and a CD45RA-negative memory subset. Study-level results: Memory subsets generally showed smaller estimated richness than naive subsets did. Non-shared clonotypes showed lower generation probabilities than clonotypes common to all four donors.

As concerns this clone: Its antigen is not identified.

The sample taken for sequencing was naive CD4+ T cells sorted from blood. Described subset: CD45RA+ positively selected. The TCR originated in a woman in her twenties or thirties in good health.

CDR3 in amino acids: CASSYLAGVAGELFF. The CDR3 DNA sequence: TGTGCCAGCAGCTACCTAGCGGGAGTTGCCGGGGAGCTGTTTTTT. The J gene is TRBJ2-2, the V gene TRBV7-2; TRBD2 matches at 10 bases. Germline CDR1 is SGHTA and CDR2 is FQGNSA. This CDR3 region has 15 residues. V shed 4 bases, J shed 6 bases, and the junction held 5 bases outside the gene matches.